The 9 T cell receptor beta chains presented below share a single source sample, sequenced in a study. TCRdb re-called the 5' RACE reads with MiXCR, one entry per CDR3 protein. The sample yields more than 9,000 distinct CDR3 sequences, over 15% seen once. Tregs were sorted as CD4+CD25+CD127-/low cells. Sequencing input: Tregs sorted from a lymph node. The receptor source for this set is a female donor with breast cancer.

In this sample, this clonotype is medium-sized (0.01 to 0.1%). Written as DNA, the CDR3 is TGTGCCAGCAGCTTCCCTGGTCCGTTAACAGATACGCAGTATTTT. It codes for CASSFPGPLTDTQYF. The chain recombines TRBV5-8 with TRBJ2-3; D is undetermined. Germline V gene lookup returns CDR1 SGHTS and CDR2 YDEGEE. This CDR3 spans 15 amino acids. V was shortened by 2 bases and J by 3 bases, with 13 bases between the two germline ends.

Of note for this clonotype: Given a much more abundant clone one base away, this may be a read error. The J gene is TRBJ1-1, the V gene TRBV5-1, with 7 nucleotides matching TRBD1. CDR1 is SGHRS, CDR2 YFSETQ, per germline. CDR3 size: 14 residues. CDR3: CASSFGDRDTEACF. CDR3 coding DNA: TGCGCCAGCAGCTTTGGAGACAGGGACACTGAAGCTTGCTTT.

V usage is TRBV29-1 and J usage is TRBJ2-5; possibly TRBD1 for D (6 bases). The CDR3 has 12 amino acids. Trimming removed 7 bases from V and 5 bases from J, with 14 bases in between. Germline CDR1 and CDR2: SQVTM and ANQGSEA. As DNA, the CDR3 is TGCAGCGCTCTTGACAGGTCCGAGACCCAGTACTTC. Amino acids: CSALDRSETQYF.

The sample holds many counts of this clonotype. This sequence joins TRBV28 and TRBJ2-7, with TRBD2 identical over 11 bases. The germline gives CDR1 MDHEN, CDR2 SYDVKM. The trim removed 8 bases at V and 5 bases at J, leaving 11 bases unmatched. The CDR3 length is 15 residues. For the CDR3, the DNA is TGTGCCAGCCTGACTAGCGGGATGGGAAACAACGAGCAGTACTTC. It codes for CASLTSGMGNNEQYF. Drawing the rest from reference TRBV28 and TRBJ2-7, the complete variable domain is DVKVTQSSRYLVKRTGEKVFLECVQDMDHENMFWYRQDPGLGLRLIYFSYDVKMKEKGDIPEGYSVSREKKERFSLILESASTNQTSMYLCASLTSGMGNNEQYFGPGTRLTVT.

The sample holds many counts of this clonotype. This chain links TRBV20-1 with TRBJ1-1; D is uncertain. V was cut by 1 base and J by 1 base, with 10 bases left in between. CDR1 DFQATT and CDR2 SNEGSKA come from the germline V gene (reference sequence). CDR3 length: 14 residues. In DNA form, the CDR3 reads TGCAGTGCTAGAGCCCGAATCAAGAACACTGAAGCTTTCTTT. This codes for CSARARIKNTEAFF.

This clonotype has a count of ten or more. The chain uses TRBV5-1 and TRBJ2-3; TRBD1 might be the D (5 bases). CDR3 length: 14 amino acids. V lost 3 bases and J lost 0, with 8 bases in between. Germline V lookup: CDR1 SGHRS, CDR2 YFSETQ. The CDR3, as DNA: TGCGCCAGCAGCTCTACAGGAAGCACAGATACGCAGTATTTT. Translating gives CASSSTGSTDTQYF.

This clonotype is medium-sized within its sample. The chain couples TRBV4-1 to TRBJ2-3; 9 positions agree with TRBD2. V gave up 1 base and J gave up 6 bases; unmatched junction bases: 8. CDR3 length: 16 amino acids. Germline CDR1 and CDR2: MGHRA and YSYEKL. CDR3 sequence: CASSQGRTSAIDTQYF. As DNA, the CDR3 is TGCGCCAGCAGCCAAGGAAGGACTAGCGCAATCGATACGCAGTATTTT.

By share, this clonotype ranks as medium-sized. The chain couples TRBV4-1 to TRBJ1-5; D not resolved. The V gene lost 1 base and the J gene lost 7 bases, with 11 bases spanning the gap. CDR3 length: 14 amino acids. Germline V gives CDR1 MGHRA, CDR2 YSYEKL. CDR3 in amino acids: CASSQARESQPQHF. Here the CDR3 DNA reads TGCGCCAGCAGCCAAGCTCGCGAATCGCAGCCCCAGCATTTT.

By its share, this clonotype is medium-sized. The rearrangement joins TRBV20-1 to TRBJ2-1, with 12 bases aligning to TRBD2. Germline assignment: CDR1 DFQATT and CDR2 SNEGSKA (reference sequence). Losses at the gene ends were 6 bases for V and 2 bases for J; bases not matched to a gene: 11. CDR3 size: 17 residues. The CDR3 bases are TGCAGTGCCCCTCTAGCGGGAGGGCCGGCAACCTACAATGAGCAGTTCTTC. Translation gives CSAPLAGGPATYNEQFF.